This passage covers 26 T cell receptor beta chains from one sample sequenced in a study of blood T cell repertoires in COVID-19. Data came from immunoSEQ multiplex PCR; TCRdb stores just in-frame clones and leaves some out. Here the sample spans 200,000 to 250,000 clones, roughly four fifths being singletons. Sequenced: peripheral blood. The receptor set was obtained from a woman in her thirties or forties with acute or convalescent COVID-19.

The gene calls are TRBV24-1 and TRBJ2-1, with 8 bases that match TRBD2. This CDR3 has 17 amino acids. Germline CDR1 is KGHDR and CDR2 is SFDVKD. V shed 1 base and J 0 bases; nucleotides not matched to a gene: 4. CDR3 region: CATSDFPGTSSYNEQFF. Written as DNA, the CDR3 is TGTGCCACCAGTGATTTCCCCGGGACTAGCTCCTACAATGAGCAGTTCTTC.

This rearrangement joins TRBV6-5 to TRBJ2-3, with a tentative D call TRBD2 (5 bases). The CDR3 is made up of 14 amino acids. Germline CDR1 reads MNHEY; CDR2 reads SVGAGI. V was trimmed by 0 bases and J by 3 bases, leaving 7 bases between them. CDR3 bases: TGTGCCAGCAGTTACTCCGGCGGGACAGATACGCAGTATTTT. It yields the protein CASSYSGGTDTQYF.

This clone turned up a few times. V gene TRBV19 combines with J gene TRBJ1-1, with D perhaps TRBD1 (5 bases). Trimming left V 3 bases short and J 1 base short, with 12 bases between. Per the germline V gene, CDR1 is LNHDA and CDR2 is SQIVND (reference sequence). The CDR3 contains 15 residues. In DNA form, the CDR3 reads TGTGCCAGTAGTATTTTCGGGGGTACGAACACTGAAGCTTTCTTT. It encodes CASSIFGGTNTEAFF. The full variable domain, completed using reference TRBV19 and TRBJ1-1, is DGGITQSPKYLFRKEGQNVTLSCEQNLNHDAMYWYRQDPGQGLRLIYYSQIVNDFQKGDIAEGYSVSREKKESFPLTVTSAQKNPTAFYLCASSIFGGTNTEAFFGQGTRLTVV.

This clone was seen more than once but under ten times. V and J are TRBV18 and TRBJ1-4, with D uncertain. Germline V gene sequence: CDR1 KGHSH, CDR2 LQKENI. The CDR3 is 15 amino acids. The germline V and J ends were trimmed by 6 bases and 3 bases, with 14 bases remaining between them. CDR3 region: CASSRSGSPNEKLFF. The CDR3 coding sequence is TGTGCCAGCTCTCGCTCCGGGAGCCCTAATGAAAAACTGTTTTTT. The full variable domain, in which reference TRBV18 and TRBJ1-4 provide the parts outside the CDR3, is NAGVMQNPRHLVRRRGQEARLRCSPMKGHSHVYWYRQLPEEGLKFMVYLQKENIIDESGMPKERFSAEFPKEGPSILRIQQVVRGDSAAYFCASSRSGSPNEKLFFGSGTQLSVL.

This chain uses TRBV10-3 with TRBJ2-5; D ambiguous. V lost 7 bases and J lost 1, with 7 bases in between. Germline V gene lookup returns CDR1 ENHRY and CDR2 SYGVKD. CDR3 length: 12 residues. The CDR3 DNA is TGTGCCATCACGGGTCCCCAAGAGACCCAGTACTTC. Translating gives CAITGPQETQYF.

The rearrangement links TRBV29-1 to TRBJ1-2, with D possibly being TRBD1 (6 bases). Germline loops: CDR1 SQVTM, CDR2 ANQGSEA. This CDR3 has 14 amino acids. Trimming removed 6 bases from V and 4 bases from J, with 18 bases in between. The CDR3 protein is CSVGKTGISYGYTF. DNA for the CDR3: TGCAGCGTGGGGAAGACAGGAATATCCTATGGCTACACCTTC.

The rearrangement links TRBV5-4 to TRBJ2-1; the match to TRBD1 covers 8 bases. The CDR3 is 15 residues long. The germline CDR1 and CDR2 sequences are SGHNT and YYREEE (reference sequence). Trimming cost V 1 base and J 4 bases; bases outside gene matches: 4. The chain's CDR3 is CASSLTGQGYNEQFF. DNA of the CDR3: TGTGCCAGCAGCTTGACAGGACAGGGATACAATGAGCAGTTCTTC. The whole variable domain, filled in from reference TRBV5-4 and TRBJ2-1, reads ETGVTQSPTHLIKTRGQQVTLRCSSQSGHNTVSWYQQALGQGPQFIFQYYREEENGRGNFPPRFSGLQFPNYSSELNVNALELDDSALYLCASSLTGQGYNEQFFGPGTRLTVL.

The V and J genes are TRBV6-1 and TRBJ1-2, with a tentative D call TRBD1 (5 bases). The CDR3 length is 16 residues. CDR1 is MNHNS, CDR2 SASEGT, per germline. V was shortened by 0 bases and J by 4 bases, with 15 bases between the two germline ends. CDR3 amino acids: CASSEAIVQGGYGYTF. The CDR3 bases are TGTGCCAGCAGTGAAGCGATCGTGCAGGGCGGCTATGGCTACACCTTC.

The chain combines TRBV5-1 with TRBJ2-7, with 10 bases lining up with TRBD1. The germline V gene has CDR1 SGHRS and CDR2 YFSETQ. V dropped 5 bases and J dropped 3; count of bases not matched to a gene: 2. The CDR3 has 13 residues. The chain's CDR3 is CASSWDRGYEQYF. Here the CDR3 DNA reads TGCGCCAGCAGTTGGGACAGGGGCTACGAGCAGTACTTC.

This sequence joins TRBV5-1 and TRBJ1-2; 7 bases agree with TRBD1. Germline V gives CDR1 SGHRS, CDR2 YFSETQ. Trimming took 1 base from V and 10 from J; bases not matched to a gene: 7. The length of the CDR3 is 13 residues. CDR3 protein: CASSLTGDRVYTF. As DNA, the CDR3 is TGCGCCAGCAGCTTGACAGGGGATCGTGTCTACACCTTC.

The V call is TRBV11-2, the J call TRBJ2-2, with D tentatively TRBD2 (5 bases). CDR1 SGHAT and CDR2 FQNNGV come from the germline V gene. CDR3 length: 16 residues. V was shortened by 5 bases and J by 4 bases, with 17 bases between the two germline ends. The DNA of the CDR3 is TGTGCCAGCAGCCCTAGTCGGGGTCGGGGCACCGGGGAGCTGTTTTTT. Translation: CASSPSRGRGTGELFF. The full variable domain, with the rest looked up from reference TRBV11-2 and TRBJ2-2, is EAGVAQSPRYKIIEKRQSVAFWCNPISGHATLYWYQQILGQGPKLLIQFQNNGVVDDSQLPKDRFSAERLKGVDSTLKIQPAKLEDSAVYLCASSPSRGRGTGELFFGEGSRLTVL.

Concerning this clone itself: Other nucleotide sequences from this sample produce the same CDR3. The CDR3 region is CASRGTGNNYGYTF. The CDR3 DNA sequence: TGTGCCAGTAGAGGGACAGGAAATAACTATGGCTACACCTTC. The chain is built from TRBV19 and TRBJ1-2; TRBD1 matches 8 bases. The germline gives CDR1 LNHDA, CDR2 SQIVND (reference sequence). With V trimmed by 6 bases and J by 1 base, 4 bases remained unmatched. The CDR3 covers 14 residues.

The J gene is TRBJ2-3, the V gene TRBV19; TRBD2 is a possible D gene (5 bases). CDR1 and CDR2 from the germline V gene are LNHDA and SQIVND (reference sequence). Trimming removed 6 bases from V and 3 bases from J, with 10 bases in between. The CDR3 is 13 amino acids. CDR3 sequence: CASSVSVTDTQYF. In DNA form, the CDR3 reads TGTGCCAGTAGCGTTAGCGTTACAGATACGCAGTATTTT. Together with reference TRBV19 and TRBJ2-3, the CDR3 gives the full variable domain: DGGITQSPKYLFRKEGQNVTLSCEQNLNHDAMYWYRQDPGQGLRLIYYSQIVNDFQKGDIAEGYSVSREKKESFPLTVTSAQKNPTAFYLCASSVSVTDTQYFGPGTRLTVL.

This clone was detected a few times. The chain has TRBV3-1 (or the pseudogene TRBV3-2) and TRBJ2-7, with 11 bases aligning to TRBD2. Germline CDR1 LGHDT, CDR2 YNNKEL (reference sequence). Losses at the gene ends were 0 bases for V and 5 bases for J; bases not matched to a gene: 9. The CDR3 spans 17 residues. Here the CDR3 reads CASSQERTSGRINEQYF. DNA of the CDR3: TGTGCCAGCAGCCAAGAAAGAACTAGCGGGAGAATCAACGAGCAGTACTTC.

For this clone: At the DNA level, this CDR3 is encoded by other sequences in the same sample as well. V is TRBV11-2 and J is TRBJ2-5; TRBD1 matches at 8 bases. This CDR3 region has 13 residues. The V segment lost 5 bases and the J segment 3 bases; nucleotides outside the gene matches: 2. CDR1 SGHAT and CDR2 FQNNGV come from the germline V gene. The CDR3: CASSRDRKETQYF. The CDR3 DNA reads TGTGCCAGCAGCAGGGACAGGAAAGAGACCCAGTACTTC.

The chain employs TRBV19 and TRBJ1-4; D may be TRBD1 (5 bases). V was pared by 7 bases and J by 7 bases, with 19 bases between. Germline V gene data show CDR1 as LNHDA and CDR2 as SQIVND (reference sequence). The CDR3 consists of 15 residues. Here the CDR3 DNA reads TGTGCCAGTATGGATCAGGGTCGAGTTAGTGAAAAACTGTTTTTT. Its protein is CASMDQGRVSEKLFF. Complete variable domain (other parts from reference TRBV19 and TRBJ1-4): DGGITQSPKYLFRKEGQNVTLSCEQNLNHDAMYWYRQDPGQGLRLIYYSQIVNDFQKGDIAEGYSVSREKKESFPLTVTSAQKNPTAFYLCASMDQGRVSEKLFFGSGTQLSVL.

The rearrangement links TRBV13 to TRBJ2-3; 8 nucleotides line up with TRBD2. This CDR3 spans 16 amino acids. Trimming removed 5 bases from V and 2 bases from J; junction bases left unmatched: 9. The V gene's germline CDR1 is PRHDT and CDR2 FYEKMQ (reference sequence). Written as DNA, the CDR3 is TGTGCCAGCAGCCGCCTCGGGGGGGGGTTCACAGATACGCAGTATTTT. It yields the protein CASSRLGGGFTDTQYF.

The chain links TRBV5-6 to TRBJ1-1; 7 bases agree with TRBD1. The V gene's germline CDR1 is SGHDT and CDR2 YYEEEE. The CDR3 consists of 17 residues. J lost 4 bases, V lost 0 bases, and 12 bases had no gene match. The CDR3 loop is CASSLEGAGGLSTEAFF. For the CDR3, the DNA is TGTGCCAGCAGCTTGGAGGGGGCAGGGGGACTGAGCACTGAAGCTTTCTTT.

This chain uses TRBV9 with TRBJ1-3; D gene unclear. Germline loops: CDR1 SGDLS, CDR2 YYNGEE. V was cut by 4 bases and J by 0 bases, with 11 bases left in between. The CDR3 is made up of 15 amino acids. The CDR3 is CASSHDSFSGNTIYF. Here the CDR3 DNA reads TGTGCCAGCAGCCACGACTCATTCTCTGGAAACACCATATATTTT. The full variable domain, completed using reference TRBV9 and TRBJ1-3, is DSGVTQTPKHLITATGQRVTLRCSPRSGDLSVYWYQQSLDQGLQFLIQYYNGEERAKGNILERFSAQQFPDLHSELNLSSLELGDSALYFCASSHDSFSGNTIYFGEGSWLTVV.

The gene calls are TRBV15 and TRBJ2-7; 12 nucleotides match TRBD2. The trim removed 0 bases at V and 7 bases at J, leaving 7 bases unmatched. The length of the CDR3 is 16 residues. Germline CDR1 LNHNV, CDR2 YYDKDF (reference sequence). CDR3 nucleotides: TGTGCCACCAGCAGAGAAGGACTAGCGGGGCGTGCGGAGCAGTACTTC. It encodes CATSREGLAGRAEQYF.

The chain is built from TRBV30 and TRBJ2-1, with TRBD2 identical over 11 bases. The CDR3 totals 15 residues. Germline values: CDR1 GTSNPN, CDR2 SVGIG (reference sequence). Trimming cost V 5 bases and J 7 bases; bases outside gene matches: 10. The CDR3 DNA sequence: TGTGCCTGGTTTTACGGGACTAGCGGTGTAAATGAGCAGTTCTTC. Its translation is CAWFYGTSGVNEQFF.

CDR3 sequence: CAISRDRDNSPLHF. The CDR3 DNA is TGTGCCATCAGCCGCGACAGGGACAATTCACCCCTCCACTTT. V gene TRBV10-3 combines with J gene TRBJ1-6; 7 nucleotides align to TRBD1. The CDR3 has 14 amino acids. V lost 6 bases and J lost 7; bases outside the gene matches: 6. The V gene's germline CDR1 is ENHRY and CDR2 SYGVKD.

The chain recombines TRBV15 with TRBJ1-2; D unclear. Between the trimmed V and J ends, which lost 3 bases and 3 bases, there was a span of 14 bases. CDR3 length: 15 residues. From germline, CDR1 is LNHNV and CDR2 YYDKDF (reference sequence). CDR3 nucleotides: TGTGCCACCAGCAGGTCCCCAAACAGAGACTATGGCTACACCTTC. This sequence encodes CATSRSPNRDYGYTF.

This chain links TRBV5-1 with TRBJ2-7; perhaps TRBD1 as D (5 bases). V was clipped by 2 bases and J by 6 bases, with 12 bases between them. Looked up from germline, CDR1 is SGHRS and CDR2 is YFSETQ. This CDR3 region has 13 residues. Here the CDR3 reads CASSFTQGPEQYF. The CDR3 nucleotides are TGCGCCAGCAGCTTTACCCAGGGTCCCGAGCAGTACTTC.

The chain carries TRBV6-4 and TRBJ2-1; 12 nucleotides agree with TRBD2. From germline, CDR1 is MRHNA and CDR2 SNTAGT. V lost 4 bases and J lost 0; bases outside the gene matches: 13. This CDR3 is built from 20 residues. The CDR3 is CASSARTSGGPLSSYNEQFF. The CDR3 DNA sequence: TGTGCCAGCAGTGCCCGAACTAGCGGGGGGCCCCTGAGCTCCTACAATGAGCAGTTCTTC.

The rearrangement links TRBV7-8 to TRBJ1-5; tentative D call: TRBD1 (5 bases). Germline V gene lookup returns CDR1 SGHVS and CDR2 FQNEAQ. The CDR3 has 16 amino acids. With 1 base removed from V and 4 bases from J, the gap between germline ends came to 14 bases. The CDR3 sequence: CASSLGAGGLNQPQHF. The CDR3 DNA sequence: TGTGCCAGCAGCTTAGGGGCGGGGGGACTTAATCAGCCCCAGCATTTT.